This entry concerns a single TCR beta chain. Its antigen has not been determined. Base qualities are not recorded, but no much larger clone differs from it by a single base. Trimming takes 4 bases off V and 2 bases off J; junction bases not matched to a gene: 11. The CDR3 goes from the cysteine to the phenylalanine over 16 residues. Kept here is only the CDR3 DNA, which spans 48 bases and is read in frame from base 1. For CDR1 and CDR2, the germline V gene lists SGHRS and YFSETQ. This specimen belongs to a study of blood T cell repertoires in COVID-19 (TCRdb year 2020). Regarding the study in general: Collaborator samples came from the United States, Italy and Spain and covered acute and convalescent phases of COVID-19. The sample metadata nearly always contained a de-identified subject ID, COVID-19 status, age in years and sex. The prospective study material was composed of cDNA or gDNA derived from T cells, B-cell-depleted T cells, or PBMCs. The samples were drawn from the first 160 participants of the ongoing ImmuneRACE study and from some 1,300 subjects provided by 6 global collaborators. The dataset comprised deeply sampled blood TCRbeta repertoires from subjects exposed to, actively infected with, or recovered from COVID-19. Where available, HLA class I and class II types were taken from metadata supplied by the sample provider and were not determined by assay-based typing. The repertoires were released in a freely available public database meant as a resource for research on the immune response to SARS-CoV-2. What the study reported, not specific to this receptor: How much clinical and demographic metadata was included differed by source and by participant, and the metadata was provided uncurated.

The immunoSEQ Assay, a bias-controlled multiplex PCR, was used to amplify TCRbeta CDR3 regions from genomic DNA. Regarding the original processing steps: Nucleated cell counts per sample were estimated from amplification of reference gene primers within the assay. To quantify the absolute abundance of each unique TCRbeta CDR3 rearrangement, sequence reads were collapsed and filtered. For each sample, productive Simpson clonality was calculated as the square root of Simpson's diversity index across productive rearrangements. TCRdb provides this immuneACCESS table in a form limited to in-frame rearrangements. Some clones are lacking; in checked studies, under half of them reflect an unresolved V gene, and why the rest are absent is not known. That table supplies the V and J calls and clone size; D and trimming were determined from the DNA. This sample has about 200,000 clones in its table, and around nine tenths of those were observed once. 6% of the sample comes from the top ten.

The collaborating institutions used their own protocols to collect whole blood in K2EDTA tubes. Collaborator samples were shipped for TCRbeta analysis as frozen whole blood, isolated PBMCs, or DNA extracted from either sample type. Sequenced material: peripheral blood. The sequence derives from a man aged 35-49 years with active or convalescent COVID-19. The chain uses TRBV5-1 and TRBJ2-5, with 7 middle bases fitting TRBD2. The sequenced DNA: TGCGCCAGCAGCACGCGGGGAGGACTAGTGCAAGAGACCCAGTACTTC. Its coded protein is CASSTRGGLVQETQYF.